The source of this T cell receptor beta chain is a study of blood T cells in healthy people across ages. Study-level information: There was about one barcoded beta molecule captured by template switching per two T cells.

This clonotype came up a few times. This CDR3 is built from 14 residues. The V segment lost 6 bases and the J segment 5 bases; nucleotides outside the gene matches: 9. Germline CDR1 SGDLS, CDR2 YYNGEE. A second PCR of about 6 to 12 cycles used a sample-barcoded 5' primer and a J-beta primer mix. There were at least 2.5 million CDR3-containing paired-end reads obtained from each sample. Via MiXCR, TCRdb re-called the 5' RACE reads, giving one row per CDR3 protein. The sample carries about 1.7 million distinct CDR3 sequences, 28% recorded once. Every sample yielded at least 6.5 million isolated PBMCs. Sequences were obtained from blood. This chain connects TRBV9 to TRBJ2-5; TRBD2 matches at 8 bases. The receptor's source is a woman younger than 45 in good health. The CDR3 coding sequence is TGTGCCAGCACGGTCGCGGGGGGCGGGGAGACCCAGTACTTC. Residues: CASTVAGGGETQYF.